The source of this T cell receptor beta chain is a study of response to subunit inactivated influenza vaccine. TCRdb reprocessed the RT-PCR reads with MiXCR, giving one entry per CDR3 protein. The profile covers 550,000 to 650,000 distinct CDR3 sequences, with about an eighth appearing a single time and 9.5% to 13% taken by the ten largest. This clonotype was counted between two and nine times. V lost 0 bases and J 6 bases, leaving 12 bases between the germline ends. Per the germline V gene, CDR1 is LGHDT and CDR2 is YNNKEL (reference sequence). CDR3 length: 15 residues. The chain links TRBV3-1 to TRBJ2-1; D not certain. The receptor was isolated from a man aged 50-59 years who received an inactivated influenza vaccine. The sequencing used PBMCs from blood, collected on the day of vaccination. CDR3 region: CASSQDALMGNEQFF. In nucleotides, the CDR3 is TGTGCCAGCAGCCAAGATGCCTTAATGGGCAATGAGCAGTTCTTC.